This T cell receptor (beta chain) was recorded in a study of early T cells in non-severe SARS-CoV-2 infection. On the study more broadly: The chains were unpaired, and the sequenced material was bulk RNA from unsorted whole blood.

The CDR3 length is 15 residues. The V gene lost 5 bases and the J gene lost 1 base, with 11 bases spanning the gap. This clonotype was observed a handful of times. Each single cDNA molecule received a unique molecular identifier. One entry per CDR3 protein results from TCRdb running MiXCR on the 5' RACE reads. The sample has about 34,000 distinct CDR3 sequences; approximately 6.9% are singletons. The clonotype comes from an adult who was a healthcare worker with PCR-confirmed SARS-CoV-2 infection or an uninfected control (not recorded which). The rearrangement joins TRBV12-3 or TRBV12-4 to TRBJ2-2; a weak D match, TRBD1 (6 bases). The source was whole blood, collected at baseline. The CDR3 loop is CASSHRVMNTGELFF. The CDR3 DNA sequence: TGTGCCAGCAGTCACAGGGTCATGAACACCGGGGAGCTGTTTTTT.